This T cell receptor (beta chain) was observed in a study of blood T cell repertoires in COVID-19. The age range of participants was about 18 to 89 years, with residence in about two dozen US areas. Germline CDR1 and CDR2: SGHVS and FQNEAQ. The CDR3 is 13 amino acids. With 5 bases removed from V and 15 bases from J, the gap between germline ends came to 20 bases. TCRdb's table, derived via immunoSEQ multiplex PCR, lists solely in-frame clones and lacks some. The sample has around 260,000 clones, 70% to 90% seen once. Input material: PBMCs or T cells enriched from blood (not recorded which). This TCR was recovered from a woman under 40 who had recovered from COVID-19. The gene calls are TRBV7-8 and TRBJ2-1; possibly TRBD1 for D (6 bases). The CDR3 DNA sequence: TGTGCCAGCAGCGAAGCCCAGGGGTCGCTGGGGTTCTTC. Translated: CASSEAQGSLGFF. Supplemented by reference TRBV7-8 and TRBJ2-1, the full variable domain reads GAGVSQSPRYKVAKRGQDVALRCDPISGHVSLFWYQQALGQGPEFLTYFQNEAQLDKSGLPSDRFFAERPEGSVSTLKIQRTQQEDSAVYLCASSEAQGSLGFFGPGTRLTVL.